This record covers a single T cell receptor (beta chain). Its antigen is not known. This entry is derived from a study of cytomegalovirus exposure and HLA in healthy donors. Study-wide points: The listing of 150 or so TCR beta chains classed them as cytomegalovirus-associated.

CDR3 length: 15 amino acids. Germline V CDR1 and CDR2: SGHRS, YFSETQ. V lost 0 bases, J lost 5 bases, and 7 bases stayed unmatched. TCRdb's table, derived via immunoSEQ multiplex PCR, lists solely in-frame clones and lacks some. The sample records about 190,000 clones, about 83% being singletons. Sequences were obtained from PBMCs. The receptor was derived from a woman younger than 35 in good health and CMV-seronegative. J is TRBJ2-5 and V is TRBV5-1, with 7 bases lining up with TRBD1. The CDR3 coding sequence is TGCGCCAGCAGCTTGGGAGGGGGCGTCAAGGAGACCCAGTACTTC. As protein: CASSLGGGVKETQYF.